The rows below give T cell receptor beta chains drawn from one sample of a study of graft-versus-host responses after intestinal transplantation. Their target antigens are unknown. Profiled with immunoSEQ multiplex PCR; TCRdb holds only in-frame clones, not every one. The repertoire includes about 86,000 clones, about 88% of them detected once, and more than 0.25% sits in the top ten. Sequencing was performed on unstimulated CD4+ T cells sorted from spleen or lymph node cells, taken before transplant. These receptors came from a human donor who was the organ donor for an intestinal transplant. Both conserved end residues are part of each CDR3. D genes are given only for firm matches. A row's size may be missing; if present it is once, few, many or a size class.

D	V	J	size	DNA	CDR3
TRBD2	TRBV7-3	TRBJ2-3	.	TGTGCCAGCAGCTTGGGACTAGCGGGGGGAACAGATACGCAGTATTTT	CASSLGLAGGTDTQYF
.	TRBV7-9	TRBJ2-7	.	TGTGCCAGCAGCTTAGTATCCGGCTACGAGCAGTACTTC	CASSLVSGYEQYF
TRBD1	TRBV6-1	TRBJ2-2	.	TGTGCCAGCAGAGCAGGACAGGGGACCACCGGGGAGCTGTTTTTT	CASRAGQGTTGELFF
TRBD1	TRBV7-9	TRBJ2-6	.	TGTGCCAGCAGCTTAGGGGACAGGGGTGCCAACGTCCTGACTTTC	CASSLGDRGANVLTF
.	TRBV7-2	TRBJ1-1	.	TGTGCCAGCAGCTTAGGGGGGGTATGGACTGAAGCTTTCTTT	CASSLGGVWTEAFF
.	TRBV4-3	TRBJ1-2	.	TGCGCCAGCAGCCAAGTTACGGGCGGGGGCTACACCTTC	CASSQVTGGGYTF
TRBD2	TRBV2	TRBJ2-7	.	TGTGCCAGCAGTCTTAGCGGGACCTACGAGCAGTACTTC	CASSLSGTYEQYF
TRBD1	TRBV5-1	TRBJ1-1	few	TGCGCCAGCAGCTGGACAGGCTACTCTTTGAACACTGAAGCTTTCTTT	CASSWTGYSLNTEAFF
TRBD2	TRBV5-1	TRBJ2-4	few	TGCGCCAGCAGCCCGACTAGCGGGAGGTCTCAGTACTTC	CASSPTSGRSQYF
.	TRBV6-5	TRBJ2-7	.	TGTGCCAGCAGTTACGGGGCAGGGCTTATGTCCGAGCAGTACTTC	CASSYGAGLMSEQYF
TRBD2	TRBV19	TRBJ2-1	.	TGTGCCAGTAGGGGGACGACTAGCGGGTTTTACAATGAGCAGTTCTTC	CASRGTTSGFYNEQFF
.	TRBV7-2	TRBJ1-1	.	TGTGCCAGCACCCTACTCCCTGGACAGTACGCTGAAGCTTTCTTT	CASTLLPGQYAEAFF
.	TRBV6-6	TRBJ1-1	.	TGTGCCAGCGACGACAGTCGTAACACTGAAGCTTTCTTT	CASDDSRNTEAFF
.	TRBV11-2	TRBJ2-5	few	TGTGCCAGCAGCTTAGCGGGTCAGACCCAGTACTTC	CASSLAGQTQYF
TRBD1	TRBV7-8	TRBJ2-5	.	TGTGCCAGCAGCCATAGGACAGGGGCGTTGGAGACCCAGTACTTC	CASSHRTGALETQYF
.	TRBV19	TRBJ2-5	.	TGTGCCAGTAGCCGAGGGCTTTGGGAGACCCAGTACTTC	CASSRGLWETQYF
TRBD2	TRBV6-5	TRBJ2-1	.	TGTGCCAGCAGCCCCGGGACTATAAATGAGCAGTTCTTC	CASSPGTINEQFF
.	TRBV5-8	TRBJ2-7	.	TGTGCCAGCAGCTCCCGGGCGGGATCCTACGAGCAGTACTTC	CASSSRAGSYEQYF
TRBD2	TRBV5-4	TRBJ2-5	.	TGTGCCAGCAGCTTCCGAGCGGGAAAAGAGACCCAGTACTTC	CASSFRAGKETQYF
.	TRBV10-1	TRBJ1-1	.	TGCGCCAGCAGACAGGGCGAAGCTTTCTTT	CASRQGEAFF
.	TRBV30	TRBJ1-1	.	TGTGCCTGTCAGCTGCTCAGGGGATCCACTGAAGCTTTCTTT	CACQLLRGSTEAFF
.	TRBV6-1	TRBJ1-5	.	TGTGCCAGCAGTAGAGATCGGTCGAGCAATCAGCCCCAGCATTTT	CASSRDRSSNQPQHF
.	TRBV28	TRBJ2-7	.	TGTGCCAGCAGTTTCAGGGCCCAGCATTACGAGCAGTACTTC	CASSFRAQHYEQYF
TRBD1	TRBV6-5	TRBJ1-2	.	TGTGCCAGCTGGAGGGGGCAAGGAGGCTACACCTTC	CASWRGQGGYTF
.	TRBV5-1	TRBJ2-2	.	TGCGCCACTCAGCCAGGCGAGACGAACACCGGGGAGCTGTTTTTT	CATQPGETNTGELFF
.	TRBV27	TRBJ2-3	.	TGTGCCAGCAGGACGAGGGGGGGAGCGTTTACAGATACGCAGTATTTT	CASRTRGGAFTDTQYF
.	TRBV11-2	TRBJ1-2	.	TGTGCCAGCAGCGACGGCGGGCTAGCGGGGGCGTCTGGCTACACCTTC	CASSDGGLAGASGYTF
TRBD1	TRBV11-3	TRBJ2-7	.	TGTGCCAGCAGCTTAGGTGGGACAGGGAAACGCGAGCAGTACTTC	CASSLGGTGKREQYF
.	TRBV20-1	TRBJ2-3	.	TGCAGTGCTCGACACACAGATACGCAGTATTTT	CSARHTDTQYF
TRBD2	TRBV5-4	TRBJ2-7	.	TGTGCCGCCAAGGCTAGCGGCTCCTACGAGCAGTACTTC	CAAKASGSYEQYF
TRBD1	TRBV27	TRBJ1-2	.	TGTGCCAGCAGTTTGCGAGGGGGCCGTGGTAGCCTCTATGGCTACACCTTC	CASSLRGGRGSLYGYTF
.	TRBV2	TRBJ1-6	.	TGTGCCAGCACCCTACAGGGTCGGGATTCACCCCTCCACTTT	CASTLQGRDSPLHF
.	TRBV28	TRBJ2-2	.	TGTGCCAGTCGCCGGGAGTTGGAGACCGGGGAGCTGTTTTTT	CASRRELETGELFF
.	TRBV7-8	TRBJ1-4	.	TGTGCCAGCAGCCTGAATGAAAAACTGTTTTTT	CASSLNEKLFF
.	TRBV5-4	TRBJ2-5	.	TGTGCCAGCAGCCGAGGGAAGACGGAGGAGACCCAGTACTTC	CASSRGKTEETQYF
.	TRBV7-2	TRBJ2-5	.	TGTGCCAGCAGCTTAGGTTCCGCGGAGGGGACCCAGTACTTC	CASSLGSAEGTQYF
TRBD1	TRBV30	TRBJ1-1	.	TGTGCCTGGGGCCGGGACAGGAACACTGAAGCTTTCTTT	CAWGRDRNTEAFF
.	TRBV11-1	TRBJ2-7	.	TGTGCCAGCAGCGCGAGAGGCTACGAGCAGTACTTC	CASSARGYEQYF
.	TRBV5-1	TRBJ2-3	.	TGCGCCAGCAGCTTCTGGGACACCCCTAGCACAGATACGCAGTATTTT	CASSFWDTPSTDTQYF
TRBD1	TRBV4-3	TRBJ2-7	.	TGCGCCAGCAGCCGTGACCCGGGACAGGGCGCCTACGAGCAGTACTTC	CASSRDPGQGAYEQYF
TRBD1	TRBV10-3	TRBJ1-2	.	TGTGCCATCGGGACAGGGCTTAACTATGGCTACACCTTC	CAIGTGLNYGYTF
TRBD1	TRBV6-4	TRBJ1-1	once	TGTGCCAGCAGTGGGGACAGGGGCACTGAAGCTTTCTTT	CASSGDRGTEAFF
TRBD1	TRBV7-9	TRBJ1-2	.	TGTGCCAGCAGCCCACGACAGGGGAAAGACTATGGCTACACCTTC	CASSPRQGKDYGYTF
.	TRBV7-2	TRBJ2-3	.	TGTGCCAGCAGCCCCTCGGCAGATACGCAGTATTTT	CASSPSADTQYF
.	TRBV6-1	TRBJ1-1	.	TGTGCCAGCATTGAGGGAGTGAACACTGAAGCTTTCTTT	CASIEGVNTEAFF
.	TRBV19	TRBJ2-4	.	TGTGCCACCGCCACAGGGTGGGGAAACATTCAGTACTTC	CATATGWGNIQYF
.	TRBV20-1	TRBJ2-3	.	TGCAGTGCTCTCCGGGATACGCAGTATTTT	CSALRDTQYF
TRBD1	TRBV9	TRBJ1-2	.	TGTGCCAGCAGCGTAGATCGCAGGGGGATAATAAATGGCTACACCTTC	CASSVDRRGIINGYTF
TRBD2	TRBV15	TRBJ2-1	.	TGTGCCACCAGCAGAGTAAAAACTAGCGGGGCCCCGAATGAGCAGTTCTTC	CATSRVKTSGAPNEQFF
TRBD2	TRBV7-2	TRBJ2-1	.	TGTGCCAGCAGCCATTCGGGGGGGGGCTACAATGAGCAGTTCTTC	CASSHSGGGYNEQFF
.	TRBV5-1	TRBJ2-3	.	TGCGCCAGCAGCTTGTATCGACAGGACACAGATACGCAGTATTTT	CASSLYRQDTDTQYF
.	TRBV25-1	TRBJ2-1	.	TGTGCCAGCAGTGTCGCTTCTTACGGGGAGCAGTTCTTC	CASSVASYGEQFF
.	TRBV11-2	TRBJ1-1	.	TGTGCCAGCAGCTTAGATCCTGGAGTGATCACTGAAGCTTTCTTT	CASSLDPGVITEAFF